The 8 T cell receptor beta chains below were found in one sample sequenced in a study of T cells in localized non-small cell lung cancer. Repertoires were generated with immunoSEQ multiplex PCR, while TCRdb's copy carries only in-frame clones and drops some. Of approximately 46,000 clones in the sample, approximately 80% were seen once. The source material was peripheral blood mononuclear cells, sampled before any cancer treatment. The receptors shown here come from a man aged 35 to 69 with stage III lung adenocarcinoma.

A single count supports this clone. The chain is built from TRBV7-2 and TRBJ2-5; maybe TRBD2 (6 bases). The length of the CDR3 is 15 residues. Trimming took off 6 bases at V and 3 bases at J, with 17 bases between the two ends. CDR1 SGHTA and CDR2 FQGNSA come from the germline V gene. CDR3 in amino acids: CASRRDPRPKETQYF. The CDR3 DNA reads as TGTGCCAGCAGGCGGGACCCTCGCCCGAAAGAGACCCAGTACTTC.

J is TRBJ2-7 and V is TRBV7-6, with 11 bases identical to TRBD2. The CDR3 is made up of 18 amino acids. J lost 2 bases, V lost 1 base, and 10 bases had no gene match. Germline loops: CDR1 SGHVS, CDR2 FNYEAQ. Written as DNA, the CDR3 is TGTGCCAGCAGCTTAGATGCTAGCGGGGGGACGGTAACCTACGAGCAGTACTTC. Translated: CASSLDASGGTVTYEQYF.

The CDR3 region is CASSLTREQEQYF. The DNA of the CDR3 is TGTGCCAGCAGCTTAACTAGGGAGCAGGAGCAGTACTTC. The chain employs TRBV11-2 and TRBJ2-7; D might be TRBD2 (5 bases). The germline gives CDR1 SGHAT, CDR2 FQNNGV. This CDR3 comprises 13 residues. V gave up 2 bases and J gave up 7 bases, with 12 bases separating them.

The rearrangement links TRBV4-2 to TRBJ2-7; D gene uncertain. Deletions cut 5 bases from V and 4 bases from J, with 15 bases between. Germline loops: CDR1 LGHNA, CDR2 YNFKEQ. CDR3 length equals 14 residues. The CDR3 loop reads CASSLGGSQYEQYF. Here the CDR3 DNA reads TGTGCCAGCAGCTTGGGTGGTTCACAGTACGAGCAGTACTTC.

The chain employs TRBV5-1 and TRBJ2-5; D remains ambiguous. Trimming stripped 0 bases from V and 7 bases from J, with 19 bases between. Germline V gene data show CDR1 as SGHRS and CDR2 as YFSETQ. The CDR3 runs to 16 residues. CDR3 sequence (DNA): TGCGCCAGCAGCTTGGATGGGTTGCAGGCTTCTGCGACCCAGTACTTC. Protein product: CASSLDGLQASATQYF.

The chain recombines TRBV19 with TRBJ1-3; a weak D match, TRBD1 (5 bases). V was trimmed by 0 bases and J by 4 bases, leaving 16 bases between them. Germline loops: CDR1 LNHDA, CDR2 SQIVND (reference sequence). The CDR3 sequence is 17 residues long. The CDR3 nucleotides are TGTGCCAGTAGTATAGAAACAGGAAGGCGTCGCGGAAACACCATATATTTT. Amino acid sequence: CASSIETGRRRGNTIYF.

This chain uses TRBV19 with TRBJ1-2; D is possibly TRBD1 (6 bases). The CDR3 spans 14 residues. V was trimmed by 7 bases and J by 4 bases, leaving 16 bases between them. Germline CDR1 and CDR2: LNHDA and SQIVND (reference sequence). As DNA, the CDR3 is TGTGCCAGTACCCCTGGAGGGGGAGGCTATGGCTACACCTTC. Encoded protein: CASTPGGGGYGYTF.

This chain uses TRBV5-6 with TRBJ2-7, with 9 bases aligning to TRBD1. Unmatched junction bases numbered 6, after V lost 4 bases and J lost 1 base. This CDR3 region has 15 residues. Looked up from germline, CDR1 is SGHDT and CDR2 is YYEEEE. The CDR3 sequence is CASSPGTGKSYEQYF. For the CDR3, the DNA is TGTGCCAGCAGCCCCGGGACAGGGAAATCCTACGAGCAGTACTTC.